The 28 T cell receptor beta chains below all came from one sample that was sequenced in a study of T cell clonotyping in hematopoietic cell transplantation. Sequencing was performed with immunoSEQ multiplex PCR; in TCRdb, only in-frame clones are kept and a portion is missing. The table records tens of thousands of clones, 94% of them present only once. The sequencing sample was made of peripheral blood mononuclear cells. The receptors derive from a woman aged 45-60 years in good health. Some clones in this sample may be carry-over from other donors' samples.

The J gene is TRBJ1-1, the V gene TRBV11-3; D call uncertain. From germline, CDR1 is SGHNT and CDR2 YENEEA. V was trimmed by 0 bases and J by 3 bases, leaving 5 bases between them. The CDR3 has 13 residues. The CDR3 sequence: CASSLDRYTEAFF. CDR3 nucleotides: TGTGCCAGCAGCTTAGATCGGTACACTGAAGCTTTCTTT.

The V and J genes are TRBV5-4 and TRBJ2-2; TRBD1 is a possible D gene (6 bases). The CDR3 covers 16 residues. Trimming removed 2 bases at V and 1 base at J, with 12 bases between. Germline assignment: CDR1 SGHNT and CDR2 YYREEE (reference sequence). DNA of the CDR3: TGTGCCAGCAGCTTTGGGGGCTCTTTGAACACCGGGGAGCTGTTTTTT. Its protein is CASSFGGSLNTGELFF.

The chain links TRBV6-5 to TRBJ1-2; no clear D. The V end lost 2 bases, the J end lost 4 bases, and 8 bases lay between the germline ends. From germline, CDR1 is MNHEY and CDR2 SVGAGI. This CDR3 spans 13 amino acids. In nucleotides, the CDR3 is TGTGCCAGCAGTTACCGAGGAACCTATGGCTACACCTTC. Protein: CASSYRGTYGYTF.

The V gene is TRBV6-5, the J gene TRBJ2-6, with D unclear. V was clipped by 5 bases and J by 0 bases, with 8 bases between them. Germline V lookup: CDR1 MNHEY, CDR2 SVGAGI. This CDR3 has 15 amino acids. In DNA form, the CDR3 reads TGTGCCAGCAGTCGTCCGTACTCTGGGGCCAACGTCCTGACTTTC. Translating gives CASSRPYSGANVLTF.

This clone was detected once. The CDR3 is CASSTPQGALTEAFF. The DNA of the CDR3 is TGTGCCAGCAGTACACCTCAGGGGGCTTTGACTGAAGCTTTCTTT. The V gene is TRBV27, the J gene TRBJ1-1; 8 positions match TRBD1. Germline CDR1 MNHEY, CDR2 SMNVEV (reference sequence). The CDR3 runs 15 residues. Trimming took 5 bases from V and 5 from J; bases not matched to a gene: 10.

The chain carries TRBV10-3 and TRBJ1-2; TRBD1 aligns across 7 bases. This CDR3 has 15 residues. Losses at the gene ends were 0 bases for V and 3 bases for J; bases not matched to a gene: 4. The germline V gene encodes CDR1 ENHRY and CDR2 SYGVKD. The CDR3 DNA follows: TGTGCCATCAGTGAGTCATCAGGGGGGTACTATGGCTACACCTTC. Translating it yields CAISESSGGYYGYTF.

The J gene is TRBJ1-2, the V gene TRBV7-6, with D unclear. CDR1 and CDR2 (germline): SGHVS, FNYEAQ. V was shortened by 3 bases and J by 4 bases, with 9 bases between the two germline ends. This CDR3 contains 13 residues. The CDR3 sequence is CASSFLAGYGYTF. The DNA of the CDR3 is TGTGCCAGCAGCTTTTTGGCCGGCTATGGCTACACCTTC.

The chain has TRBV5-6 and TRBJ1-2; D unclear. Germline V gives CDR1 SGHDT, CDR2 YYEEEE. Trimming stripped 7 bases from V and 6 bases from J, with 25 bases between. This CDR3 comprises 16 residues. The DNA for the CDR3 is TGTGCCAGCGTCCCGAGGGAGGTTCTAAGGGAGGATGGCTACACCTTC. Translating gives CASVPREVLREDGYTF. Full variable domain (outside the CDR3, taken from reference TRBV5-6 and TRBJ1-2): DAGVTQSPTHLIKTRGQQVTLRCSPKSGHDTVSWYQQALGQGPQFIFQYYEEEERQRGNFPDRFSGHQFPNYSSELNVNALLLGDSALYLCASVPREVLREDGYTFGSGTRLTVV.

The rearrangement links TRBV4-3 to TRBJ2-7, with 8 bases that match TRBD2. The CDR3 totals 14 residues. The V segment lost 1 base and the J segment 3 bases; nucleotides outside the gene matches: 2. CDR1 LGHNA and CDR2 YSLEER come from the germline V gene. CDR3 amino acids: CASSQGSGGYEQYF. The CDR3 bases are TGCGCCAGCAGCCAAGGGAGCGGGGGCTACGAGCAGTACTTC.

V and J are TRBV29-1 and TRBJ1-1; perhaps TRBD1 as D (5 bases). The V gene's germline CDR1 is SQVTM and CDR2 ANQGSEA. The CDR3 has 14 residues. The V gene lost 2 bases and the J gene lost 2 bases, with 12 bases spanning the gap. The DNA of the CDR3 is TGCAGCGTTGAAAGGGGAGGTGGAAACACTGAAGCTTTCTTT. Its protein product is CSVERGGGNTEAFF.

The chain employs TRBV29-1 and TRBJ1-4; D remains ambiguous. The CDR3 is 11 residues long. V lost 5 bases, J lost 7 bases, and 8 bases lay in between. The germline V gene has CDR1 SQVTM and CDR2 ANQGSEA. The CDR3 coding sequence is TGCAGCGTTAGGCAAGCTGAAAAACTGTTTTTT. Its translation: CSVRQAEKLFF. Together with reference TRBV29-1 and TRBJ1-4, the CDR3 gives the full variable domain: SAVISQKPSRDICQRGTSLTIQCQVDSQVTMMFWYRQQPGQSLTLIATANQGSEATYESGFVIDKFPISRPNLTFSTLTVSNMSPEDSSIYLCSVRQAEKLFFGSGTQLSVL.

This clone has just one count. The rearrangement uses TRBV10-3 and TRBJ2-3, with TRBD2 matching 9 bases. Trimming took 7 bases from V and 2 from J; bases not matched to a gene: 7. CDR3 length: 15 residues. Germline CDR1 reads ENHRY; CDR2 reads SYGVKD. Here the CDR3 reads CAITKTSGLTDTQYF. DNA of the CDR3: TGTGCCATCACTAAGACTAGCGGACTCACAGATACGCAGTATTTT.

This clone appeared a single time. This chain connects TRBV10-3 to TRBJ1-6; possibly TRBD1 for D (6 bases). V gave up 8 bases and J gave up 0 bases, with 14 bases separating them. Germline values: CDR1 ENHRY, CDR2 SYGVKD. CDR3 length equals 16 residues. The CDR3 DNA reads TGTGCCATCGATCAGGGGTACTACTCCTATAATTCACCCCTCCACTTT. Residues: CAIDQGYYSYNSPLHF.

This rearrangement joins TRBV18 to TRBJ1-5; D not certain. Per germline, CDR1 KGHSH and CDR2 LQKENI. The CDR3 runs 13 residues. V gave up 3 bases and J gave up 3 bases, with 6 bases separating them. CDR3 loop: CASSPGYNQPQHF. For the CDR3, the DNA is TGTGCCAGCTCACCGGGGTACAATCAGCCCCAGCATTTT.

The J gene is TRBJ1-1, the V gene TRBV2, with D uncertain. CDR3 length equals 15 residues. CDR1 is SNHLY, CDR2 FYNNEI, per germline. V was clipped by 4 bases and J by 0 bases, with 12 bases between them. CDR3 DNA: TGTGCCAGCAGTGTTCGGGAGAGAATGAACACTGAAGCTTTCTTT. This encodes CASSVRERMNTEAFF.

The genes are TRBV2 and TRBJ2-2; TRBD2 is a possible D gene (7 bases). V lost 3 bases and J 7 bases, leaving 15 bases between the germline ends. CDR1 and CDR2 from the germline V gene are SNHLY and FYNNEI. This CDR3 has 15 residues. The chain's CDR3 is CASSEAGALGGELFF. CDR3 bases: TGTGCCAGCAGTGAGGCGGGGGCGCTTGGCGGGGAGCTGTTTTTT.

CDR3 coding DNA: TGCGCCAGCAGCCCAACTTATGGTATCGGTGGAAACACCATATATTTT. Translation gives CASSPTYGIGGNTIYF. This chain connects TRBV4-3 to TRBJ1-3; D is uncertain. The germline V gene has CDR1 LGHNA and CDR2 YSLEER. The V and J ends lost 4 bases and 3 bases respectively, with 16 bases between them. The CDR3 sequence is 16 residues long.

The chain has TRBV27 and TRBJ2-7; D gene unclear. V lost 3 bases, J lost 1 base, and 7 bases lay in between. Germline values: CDR1 MNHEY, CDR2 SMNVEV (reference sequence). CDR3 size: 13 residues. This chain's CDR3 is CASSFRSSYEQYF. DNA for the CDR3: TGTGCCAGCAGTTTTAGAAGTTCCTACGAGCAGTACTTC.

This clone was seen a single time. The chain recombines TRBV6-6 with TRBJ1-3, with D hard to call. The CDR3 totals 14 residues. V dropped 0 bases and J dropped 6 bases, with 9 bases sitting between them. Per the germline V gene, CDR1 is MNHNY and CDR2 is SVGAGI (reference sequence). The CDR3 sequence is CASSYSQEKNTIYF. CDR3 DNA sequence: TGTGCCAGCAGTTACTCCCAGGAAAAAAACACCATATATTTT.

In this sample, this clone turned up once. CDR3 sequence: CASSQEFGGQGAVEQYF. CDR3 in DNA: TGCGCCAGCAGCCAAGAATTCGGGGGACAGGGGGCCGTCGAGCAGTACTTC. The chain carries TRBV4-3 and TRBJ2-7; 12 bases align to TRBD1. Germline lookup yields CDR1 LGHNA and CDR2 YSLEER. V shed 0 bases and J 6 bases; nucleotides not matched to a gene: 9. The CDR3 has 17 amino acids.

Comments on this clone: Mismatch with germline at one junction end may stem from a read error. The chain employs TRBV5-6 and TRBJ2-3, with TRBD2 matching over 11 bases. The germline V gene encodes CDR1 SGHDT and CDR2 YYEEEE. This CDR3 is 18 amino acids long. CDR3 sequence: CASSRLWLAGGLTYTQYF. As DNA, the CDR3 is TGTGCCAGCAGCCGTCTGTGGCTAGCGGGGGGACTCACATATACGCAGTATTTT.

The chain employs TRBV7-2 and TRBJ2-3; TRBD2 matches 11 bases. Germline CDR1 SGHTA, CDR2 FQGNSA. V was clipped by 5 bases and J by 5 bases; unmatched bases: 9. This CDR3 has 16 residues. Written as DNA, the CDR3 is TGTGCCAGCAGCCCGCGGGCTAGCGGGGGGCTAGATACGCAGTATTTT. The encoded protein is CASSPRASGGLDTQYF.

V and J are TRBV5-1 and TRBJ2-2, with D possibly matching TRBD1 (6 bases). This CDR3 is built from 16 residues. The V gene's germline CDR1 is SGHRS and CDR2 YFSETQ. Trimming pared 2 bases from V and 1 base from J, leaving 12 bases between. CDR3 bases: TGCGCCAGCAGCTTTCGACAGGTCGGGAACACCGGGGAGCTGTTTTTT. It yields the protein CASSFRQVGNTGELFF.

The V and J genes are TRBV25-1 and TRBJ1-2, with D possibly being TRBD1 (5 bases). The CDR3 runs 15 residues. V shed 1 base and J shed 0 bases, with 9 bases lying between them. Germline lookup yields CDR1 MGHDK and CDR2 SYGVNS. The CDR3 loop reads CASSELAGSNYGYTF. CDR3 nucleotide sequence: TGTGCCAGCAGTGAATTGGCAGGGTCTAACTATGGCTACACCTTC.

The rearrangement links TRBV5-1 to TRBJ1-6, with D possibly matching TRBD1 (5 bases). V gave up 0 bases and J gave up 10 bases, with 8 bases separating them. The CDR3 has 13 residues. CDR1 is SGHRS, CDR2 YFSETQ, per germline. CDR3 protein: CASSLAGMSPLHF. In DNA form, the CDR3 reads TGCGCCAGCAGCTTGGCAGGGATGTCACCCCTCCACTTT.

This CDR3 is CASSRGLAGINEQFF. The CDR3, as DNA: TGTGCCAGCAGCCGAGGACTAGCGGGCATCAATGAGCAGTTCTTC. The J gene is TRBJ2-1, the V gene TRBV6-5, with 11 bases that match TRBD2. This CDR3 comprises 15 residues. V shed 6 bases and J 6 bases; nucleotides not matched to a gene: 7. CDR1 is MNHEY and CDR2 is SVGAGI in the germline V gene.

The genes are TRBV7-8 and TRBJ1-6; D is unclear. Trimming removed 1 base from V and 7 bases from J, with 8 bases in between. This CDR3 contains 14 residues. CDR1 and CDR2 from the germline V gene are SGHVS and FQNEAQ. The chain's CDR3 is CASSLGLPNSPLHF. The CDR3, as DNA: TGTGCCAGCAGCTTAGGCCTGCCGAATTCACCCCTCCACTTT.

V is TRBV4-1 and J is TRBJ2-5, with TRBD2 identical over 7 bases. Looked up from germline, CDR1 is MGHRA and CDR2 is YSYEKL. The CDR3 extends over 15 amino acids. V shed 5 bases, J shed 3 bases, and the junction held 9 bases outside the gene matches. CDR3 DNA: TGCGCCAGCAGCGGCGGGGGTGTAAGGGAAGAGACCCAGTACTTC. It encodes CASSGGGVREETQYF.